The rows below give T cell receptor beta chains drawn from one sample of a study of blood T cell repertoires in COVID-19. Produced via immunoSEQ multiplex PCR; TCRdb's table is partial and in-frame only. The profile shows roughly 320,000 clones, over 80% of them singletons. The specimen was peripheral blood. The receptor set was obtained from a woman between 45 and 65 years old with COVID-19, enrolled during active disease. Each CDR3 is given with its conserved first and last residue. A D gene is named only where the DNA matches it firmly. Size is stated for part of the rows, as once, few or many counts, or as a class when the clone is expanded.

>-|-|TRBJ2-3|TRBV5-1
CASSLGMGLFTDTQYF
TGCGCCAGCAGCTTGGGGATGGGCCTTTTCACAGATACGCAGTATTTT
>once|-|TRBJ2-7|TRBV30
CAWSADRPSSYEQYF
TGTGCCTGGAGTGCCGACAGGCCGAGCTCCTACGAGCAGTACTTC
>-|-|TRBJ1-6|TRBV7-8
CASRPPGTSHSPLHF
TGTGCCAGCAGACCGCCCGGGACATCTCATTCACCCCTCCACTTT
>-|-|TRBJ2-7|TRBV7-9
CASRRASGDYEQYF
TGTGCCAGCAGACGGGCTTCCGGGGACTACGAGCAGTACTTC
>-|-|TRBJ2-2|TRBV10-3
CAISGLYRELDTGELFF
TGTGCCATCAGTGGATTATACAGGGAGTTGGACACCGGGGAGCTGTTTTTT
>-|-|TRBJ1-1|TRBV10-1
CASSDADMNTEAFF
TGCGCCAGCAGTGACGCGGACATGAACACTGAAGCTTTCTTT
>once|-|TRBJ2-7|TRBV28
CASTFTGRKSYEQYF
TGTGCCAGCACCTTCACAGGGCGAAAGTCCTACGAGCAGTACTTC
>-|-|TRBJ1-2|TRBV11-2
CASSLSIETYYGYTF
TGTGCCAGCAGCTTATCTATCGAAACCTACTATGGCTACACCTTC
>-|-|TRBJ1-5|TRBV18
CASSLGLSDQPQHF
TGTGCCAGCTCACTAGGTCTTAGCGATCAGCCCCAGCATTTT
>-|-|TRBJ1-5|TRBV7-5
CVRMREISNQPQHF
TGTGTCAGAATGAGGGAGATTAGCAATCAGCCCCAGCATTTT
>-|TRBD2|TRBJ2-1|TRBV29-1
CSVEGDLAGGNNEQFF
TGCAGCGTTGAAGGGGATCTAGCGGGAGGCAACAATGAGCAGTTCTTC
>few|TRBD1|TRBJ1-2|TRBV27
CATKTGQGGSGGYTF
TGTGCCACCAAAACGGGACAGGGAGGGTCGGGTGGCTACACCTTC
>-|-|TRBJ1-1|TRBV7-9
CASSFTGRLEAFF
TGTGCCAGCAGCTTTACAGGGAGACTTGAAGCTTTCTTT
>-|TRBD1|TRBJ1-2|TRBV9
CASSALTGTGGGGYTF
TGTGCCAGCAGCGCATTAACCGGGACAGGGGGAGGTGGCTACACCTTC
>few|TRBD1|TRBJ1-3|TRBV2
CASELFRDRALAGNTIYF
TGTGCCAGTGAACTCTTCCGGGACAGGGCTCTGGCTGGAAACACCATATATTTT
>-|TRBD1|TRBJ2-1|TRBV15
CATSRFRTGGNEQFF
TGTGCCACCAGCAGATTCCGGACAGGGGGCAATGAGCAGTTCTTC
>-|TRBD2|TRBJ2-1|TRBV5-1
CASSFTSGYNEQFF
TGCGCCAGCAGCTTTACTAGCGGCTACAATGAGCAGTTCTTC
>-|TRBD2|TRBJ2-7|TRBV4-3
CASSSTSGSYEQYF
TGCGCCAGCAGCTCAACTAGCGGGAGCTACGAGCAGTACTTC
>-|TRBD2|TRBJ2-5|TRBV6-5
CASTTSGSEETQYF
TGTGCCAGCACCACTAGCGGGAGTGAAGAGACCCAGTACTTC
>-|-|TRBJ2-3|TRBV10-3
CAISEEIIGTDTQYF
TGTGCCATCAGTGAGGAGATCATCGGCACAGATACGCAGTATTTT
>-|-|TRBJ1-2|TRBV4-3
CASSQDNGGTTYGYTF
TGCGCCAGCAGCCAAGATAATGGAGGGACTACTTATGGCTACACCTTC
>-|TRBD2|TRBJ2-3|TRBV5-4
CASSVGTSGPDTQYF
TGTGCCAGCAGCGTCGGGACTAGCGGCCCAGATACGCAGTATTTT
>once|-|TRBJ2-3|TRBV14
CASSQGQGKGTDTQYF
TGTGCCAGCAGCCAAGGTCAGGGGAAGGGCACAGATACGCAGTATTTT
>-|TRBD1|TRBJ1-5|TRBV19
CASSILRQGAKSNQPQHF
TGTGCCAGTAGTATTCTGCGACAGGGGGCGAAGAGCAATCAGCCCCAGCATTTT
>few|-|TRBJ1-5|TRBV6-5
CASCLERNQPQHF
TGTGCCAGCTGCCTAGAGAGAAATCAGCCCCAGCATTTT
>-|TRBD2|TRBJ2-7|TRBV28
CASTTGTSGYSYEQYF
TGTGCCAGTACAACAGGGACTAGCGGGTACTCCTACGAGCAGTACTTC
>-|TRBD2|TRBJ2-1|TRBV7-3
CASSNSGTRVNNEQFF
TGTGCCAGCAGCAACTCCGGGACTAGGGTGAACAATGAGCAGTTCTTC
>once|TRBD1|TRBJ2-5|TRBV5-6
CASSARGQGETQYF
TGTGCCAGCAGCGCGAGAGGACAGGGAGAGACCCAGTACTTC
>-|-|TRBJ2-7|TRBV6-2/TRBV6-3
CASSYDRSYEQYF
TGTGCCAGCAGTTACGACAGGAGCTACGAGCAGTACTTC
>-|-|TRBJ2-7|TRBV5-1
CASSLAATNSYEQYF
TGCGCCAGCAGCTTGGCTGCTACTAATTCCTACGAGCAGTACTTC
>few|-|TRBJ2-1|TRBV5-4
CASSPGLGGEFF
TGTGCCAGCAGCCCGGGGCTGGGCGGGGAGTTCTTC
>-|-|TRBJ1-2|TRBV5-1
CASSLAGYGYTF
TGCGCCAGCAGCTTGGCGGGCTATGGCTACACCTTC
>once|TRBD2|TRBJ2-3|TRBV11-3
CASSLSGRPDTQYF
TGTGCCAGCAGCCTTAGCGGGAGGCCGGATACGCAGTATTTT
>-|TRBD1|TRBJ1-1|TRBV9
CASSVRTGDTEAFF
TGTGCCAGCAGCGTCCGGACAGGGGACACTGAAGCTTTCTTT
>-|-|TRBJ2-7|TRBV19
CASSSRTSFPYEQYF
TGTGCCAGTAGTTCAAGAACTAGCTTTCCCTACGAGCAGTACTTC
>-|-|TRBJ2-7|TRBV25-1
CASSRGGVAEGHYEQYF
TGTGCCAGCTCCAGAGGGGGAGTGGCAGAGGGTCACTACGAGCAGTACTTC
>-|-|TRBJ2-4|TRBV4-1
CASSQKDSGNQNIQYF
TGCGCCAGCAGCCAAAAGGACAGCGGGAACCAAAACATTCAGTACTTC
>once|-|TRBJ1-2|TRBV10-2
CATGVAPDYGYTF
TGCGCCACCGGGGTGGCACCCGACTATGGCTACACCTTC
>-|TRBD1|TRBJ1-2|TRBV6-6
CASRPDRASYGYTF
TGTGCCAGCCGTCCCGACAGGGCCTCCTATGGCTACACCTTC
>once|TRBD1|TRBJ1-3|TRBV5-6
CASSRTGVLITIYF
TGTGCCAGCAGCCGGACAGGGGTTCTTATCACCATATATTTT
>-|-|TRBJ1-1|TRBV5-1
CASSFQGGNTEAFF
TGCGCCAGCAGCTTCCAGGGCGGTAACACTGAAGCTTTCTTT
>-|TRBD2|TRBJ2-1|TRBV9
CASRAGGSSYNEQFF
TGTGCCAGCAGAGCGGGAGGGAGCTCCTACAATGAGCAGTTCTTC
>-|TRBD2|TRBJ2-1|TRBV7-2
CASSLEVRGDNEQFF
TGTGCCAGCAGCTTAGAGGTCCGGGGGGACAATGAGCAGTTCTTC
>-|-|TRBJ2-7|TRBV2
CASSEAGGSYEQYF
TGTGCCAGCAGTGAAGCGGGGGGATCCTACGAGCAGTACTTC